The T cell receptor beta chain under discussion was sequenced for a study of identifying expanded T cells in peripheral blood. Study-wide points: Across healthy donors, higher total template counts meant significantly greater roughly two-week count variance. Over approximately two and four weeks, about 15 and 19 clones changed, versus roughly 1.1 between replicates.

With V trimmed by 0 bases and J by 8 bases, 7 bases remained unmatched. Looked up from germline, CDR1 is KGHSH and CDR2 is LQKENI. This CDR3 is 15 amino acids long. During the collection period, no donor immune events like infections were recorded. Sequenced by immunoSEQ multiplex PCR; TCRdb stores in-frame clones only, minus some. Among about 78,000 clones listed, about 88% were seen once. For this clone: Its antigen is unidentified.

The chain combines TRBV18 with TRBJ2-1; TRBD1 matches at 7 bases. What was sequenced was blood. The source is a person aged 18-69 years in good health. The CDR3: CASSPPGQRVDEQFF. CDR3 DNA: TGTGCCAGCTCACCACCGGGACAGAGGGTGGATGAGCAGTTCTTC. Using reference TRBV18 and TRBJ2-1 for the parts outside the CDR3, the full variable domain is NAGVMQNPRHLVRRRGQEARLRCSPMKGHSHVYWYRQLPEEGLKFMVYLQKENIIDESGMPKERFSAEFPKEGPSILRIQQVVRGDSAAYFCASSPPGQRVDEQFFGPGTRLTVL.